These 29 T cell receptor beta chains were sequenced from one sample in a study of T-cell reconstitution after alpha-beta-depleted transplantation in children. TCRbeta library construction was performed incorporating unique molecular identifiers. One entry per CDR3 protein results from TCRdb running MiXCR on the PCR reads. Of roughly 350,000 distinct CDR3 sequences in the sample, 15% to 20% are singletons; the top ten hold roughly 40%. This specimen was PBMCs, mostly from graft donor cells, taken 360 days after TCRalphabeta/CD19-depleted stem cell transplant. Every receptor here comes from a male patient between 2 and 10 years old who had a stem cell transplant for acute lymphoblastic leukemia, so the T cells may come from the graft donor.

The rearrangement links TRBV6-5 to TRBJ2-2; TRBD1 agrees at 8 bases. Germline V CDR1 and CDR2: MNHEY, SVGAGI. J lost 1 base, V lost 2 bases, and 3 bases had no gene match. CDR3 length equals 16 residues. The CDR3 is CASSYVGQGNTGELFF. CDR3 bases: TGTGCCAGCAGTTACGTCGGACAGGGGAACACCGGGGAGCTGTTTTTT.

Only a few counts were recorded for this clonotype. This chain joins TRBV18 and TRBJ2-1; 12 bases line up with TRBD1. The V and J ends lost 3 bases and 9 bases, in that order; junction bases with no gene match: 3. The CDR3 runs 14 residues. CDR1 is KGHSH, CDR2 LQKENI, per germline. CDR3 sequence: CASSPGTGGFEQFF. CDR3 coding DNA: TGTGCCAGCTCACCCGGGACAGGGGGCTTTGAGCAGTTCTTC.

The sample holds many counts of this clonotype. This sequence joins TRBV5-1 and TRBJ2-3, with 7 bases identical to TRBD1. The CDR3 spans 14 residues. Germline V gene data show CDR1 as SGHRS and CDR2 as YFSETQ. J lost 2 bases, V lost 3 bases, and 3 bases had no gene match. The CDR3 DNA sequence: TGCGCCAGCAGCTCGGACAGGTTCACAGATACGCAGTATTTT. It is translated as CASSSDRFTDTQYF. The whole variable domain, filled in from reference TRBV5-1 and TRBJ2-3, reads KAGVTQTPRYLIKTRGQQVTLSCSPISGHRSVSWYQQTPGQGLQFLFEYFSETQRNKGNFPGRFSGRQFSNSRSEMNVSTLELGDSALYLCASSSDRFTDTQYFGPGTRLTVL.

The chain uses TRBV19 and TRBJ2-7; 7 nucleotides line up with TRBD1. Unmatched junction bases numbered 2, after V lost 3 bases and J lost 3 bases. The CDR3 is made up of 13 amino acids. Germline loops: CDR1 LNHDA, CDR2 SQIVND (reference sequence). CDR3 bases: TGTGCCAGTAGTATCCGGACAGGCTACGAGCAGTACTTC. Its translation: CASSIRTGYEQYF. Complete variable domain (other parts from reference TRBV19 and TRBJ2-7): DGGITQSPKYLFRKEGQNVTLSCEQNLNHDAMYWYRQDPGQGLRLIYYSQIVNDFQKGDIAEGYSVSREKKESFPLTVTSAQKNPTAFYLCASSIRTGYEQYFGPGTRLTVT.

This clonotype has only a few counts. The genes are TRBV21-1 and TRBJ2-7; the D call in the table, TRBD1, was not verified against the DNA. TRBV21-1 is deemed a pseudogene. This CDR3 has 14 amino acids. This chain's CDR3 is CASCPPTKAYEQYF. CDR3 bases: TGTGCCAGCTGCCCCCCCACCAAGGCCTACGAGCAGTACTTC.

This clonotype has a handful of counts. The chain recombines TRBV20-1 with TRBJ2-7; the D gene could be TRBD1 or TRBD2 (6 bases each). The CDR3 has 14 amino acids. Trimming took off 0 bases at V and 4 bases at J, with 13 bases between the two ends. The germline V gene has CDR1 DFQATT and CDR2 SNEGSKA (reference sequence). CDR3 sequence (DNA): TGCAGTGCTAGAGATCGTGGAGGGGGATACGAGCAGTACTTC. It codes for CSARDRGGGYEQYF.

This clonotype was picked up a small number of times. The CDR3 nucleotides are TGTGCCAGCAGCTTAGCGTTAGCCTATTTGGCGTACTTC. This gives the protein CASSLALAYLAYF. The V and J genes are TRBV7-2 and TRBJ2-7; D ambiguous. Germline V CDR1 and CDR2: SGHTA, FQGNSA. This CDR3 spans 13 amino acids. V gave up 0 bases and J gave up 12 bases, with 15 bases separating them.

The rearrangement joins TRBV9 to TRBJ2-3; perhaps D is TRBD1 or TRBD2 (6 bases each). This CDR3 has 15 residues. CDR1 SGDLS and CDR2 YYNGEE come from the germline V gene. Trimming pared 2 bases from V and 1 base from J, leaving 11 bases between. CDR3 region: CASSVGGRGTDTQYF. In DNA form, the CDR3 reads TGTGCCAGCAGCGTCGGGGGCCGGGGCACAGATACGCAGTATTTT.

V gene TRBV13 combines with J gene TRBJ2-3; 8 nucleotides match TRBD2. The V gene's germline CDR1 is PRHDT and CDR2 FYEKMQ (reference sequence). The J segment lost 2 bases and the V segment lost 3 bases, leaving 7 bases of the junction unmatched. This CDR3 has 16 amino acids. CDR3 amino acids: CASSLGLGVVTDTQYF. For the CDR3, the DNA is TGTGCCAGCAGCTTGGGACTAGGCGTTGTCACAGATACGCAGTATTTT.

This chain joins TRBV10-3 and TRBJ1-1; D perhaps matches TRBD1 (6 bases). V lost 0 bases and J lost 0, with 17 bases in between. The CDR3 consists of 18 residues. Per germline, CDR1 ENHRY and CDR2 SYGVKD. The CDR3: CAISESGGRRLMNTEAFF. CDR3 bases: TGTGCCATCAGTGAGTCAGGGGGGCGACGTTTGATGAACACTGAAGCTTTCTTT.

This clonotype was seen only a few times. The chain uses TRBV6-2 or TRBV6-3 and TRBJ2-7; 8 bases agree with TRBD1. The germline CDR1 and CDR2 sequences are MNHEY and SVGEGT. The CDR3 length is 18 residues. Unmatched junction bases numbered 12, after V lost 2 bases and J lost 0 bases. The CDR3 DNA sequence: TGTGCCAGCAGTTACGCGGTCCCAGCGACAGGGGACTCCTACGAGCAGTACTTC. It is translated as CASSYAVPATGDSYEQYF.

The sample holds a few counts of this clonotype. The rearrangement uses TRBV7-9 and TRBJ2-7, with TRBD2 identical over 10 bases. Germline loops: CDR1 SEHNR, CDR2 FQNEAQ (reference sequence). V lost 1 base and J lost 6; bases outside the gene matches: 3. This CDR3 spans 14 amino acids. CDR3 nucleotide sequence: TGTGCCAGCAGCTTAGGCGGGACTAGCGCCGAGCAGTACTTC. Translation: CASSLGGTSAEQYF.

The chain carries TRBV19 and TRBJ1-1; the D gene is possibly TRBD1 (6 bases). CDR1 LNHDA and CDR2 SQIVND come from the germline V gene (reference sequence). Between the trimmed V and J ends, which lost 5 bases and 7 bases, there was a span of 11 bases. The CDR3 covers 12 residues. CDR3: CASSGDRFEAFF. The DNA for the CDR3 is TGTGCCAGTAGTGGTGACAGGTTTGAAGCTTTCTTT.

This clonotype showed up just a few times. Germline and junction disagree at one end, which may indicate a read error. The chain combines TRBV15 with TRBJ1-1, with D hard to call. This CDR3 is 16 amino acids long. CDR1 is LNHNV, CDR2 YYDKDF, per germline (reference sequence). CDR3: CATTRGPGRGNTEAFF. The CDR3 nucleotides read TGTGCCACCACCAGAGGCCCCGGTAGAGGGAACACTGAAGCTTTCTTT.

This clonotype occurred a few times. This chain connects TRBV7-2 to TRBJ2-3, with 8 bases identical to TRBD2. V was pared by 4 bases and J by 2 bases, with 5 bases of the junction left unmatched. This CDR3 spans 15 amino acids. Germline V CDR1 and CDR2: SGHTA, FQGNSA. The CDR3 spells CASSYLAGYTDTQYF. The CDR3 bases are TGTGCCAGCAGCTATTTAGCGGGGTACACAGATACGCAGTATTTT.

The V and J genes are TRBV19 and TRBJ1-3, with D hard to call. Trimming took off 9 bases at V and 0 bases at J, with 9 bases between the two ends. This CDR3 has 13 amino acids. Germline CDR1 is LNHDA and CDR2 is SQIVND (reference sequence). In DNA form, the CDR3 reads TGTGCCAGCCTCGGGGTCTCTGGAAACACCATATATTTT. This gives the protein CASLGVSGNTIYF.

This clonotype showed up just a few times. This chain joins TRBV10-2 and TRBJ2-2; D possibly corresponds to TRBD2 (5 bases). V dropped 3 bases and J dropped 0 bases, with 8 bases sitting between them. The germline CDR1 and CDR2 sequences are WSHSY and SAAADI. This CDR3 contains 15 residues. CDR3 DNA sequence: TGCGCCAGCAGTGACGAGGGATCGAACACCGGGGAGCTGTTTTTT. Amino acids: CASSDEGSNTGELFF.

This clonotype was recorded a few times. The chain recombines TRBV20-1 with TRBJ1-1, with 8 bases matching TRBD1. V dropped 6 bases and J dropped 1; count of bases not matched to a gene: 16. The CDR3 is 17 amino acids. Germline lookup yields CDR1 DFQATT and CDR2 SNEGSKA (reference sequence). The CDR3 nucleotides are TGCAGTGCCCGTCTTGTTCCGGGCGGGACAGGGAACACTGAAGCTTTCTTT. Translated, it gives CSARLVPGGTGNTEAFF.

This clonotype was seen more than once but under ten times. The V gene is TRBV4-3, the J gene TRBJ2-4; no definite D call. Germline V gene lookup returns CDR1 LGHNA and CDR2 YSLEER. V gave up 0 bases and J gave up 3 bases, with 18 bases separating them. There are 18 residues in the CDR3. The CDR3 bases are TGCGCCAGCAGCCAAGATGCTCCCTTAGGCAGATACAAAAACATTCAGTACTTC. Its protein is CASSQDAPLGRYKNIQYF.

The V and J genes are TRBV7-3 and TRBJ2-3, with D possibly matching TRBD1 (5 bases). This CDR3 is 15 amino acids long. V was pared by 1 base and J by 3 bases, with 11 bases between. Per the germline V gene, CDR1 is SGHTA and CDR2 is FQGTGA. In nucleotides, the CDR3 is TGTGCCAGCAGCTTAAATCCAGGGCGGACAGATACGCAGTATTTT. Its translation is CASSLNPGRTDTQYF.

V and J are TRBV28 and TRBJ2-2; 7 bases match TRBD2. The CDR3 spans 13 residues. In germline, CDR1 is MDHEN, CDR2 SYDVKM. The junction had 5 bases not matched to a gene; V was cut back by 6 bases and J by 7 bases. The CDR3 loop is CASRPSGIGELFF. The CDR3 nucleotides read TGTGCCAGCAGGCCCAGCGGGATCGGGGAGCTGTTTTTT. The complete variable domain, with remaining parts taken from reference TRBV28 and TRBJ2-2, reads DVKVTQSSRYLVKRTGEKVFLECVQDMDHENMFWYRQDPGLGLRLIYFSYDVKMKEKGDIPEGYSVSREKKERFSLILESASTNQTSMYLCASRPSGIGELFFGEGSRLTVL.

This clonotype was observed a handful of times. CDR3 DNA: TGTGCCAGCCGACAGGGGCGGTCACCCCTCCACTTT. Translated: CASRQGRSPLHF. The chain employs TRBV28 and TRBJ1-6, with 8 bases lining up with TRBD1. CDR1 is MDHEN and CDR2 is SYDVKM in the germline V gene. Germline trimming cut 8 bases from V and 10 bases from J; bases unmatched to any gene: 4. The CDR3 loop spans 12 amino acids.

This clonotype occurred many times. The V and J genes are TRBV5-6 and TRBJ1-1, with unresolved D. Trimming left V 0 bases short and J 2 bases short, with 11 bases between. Germline V gives CDR1 SGHDT, CDR2 YYEEEE. The length of the CDR3 is 15 residues. CDR3 sequence reads: CASSLASGLNTEAFF. The CDR3 DNA is TGTGCCAGCAGCTTGGCGTCAGGTTTAAACACTGAAGCTTTCTTT.

This clonotype appeared a few times. J is TRBJ2-6 and V is TRBV28, with D possibly being TRBD1 (6 bases). The CDR3 is 15 amino acids. Germline assignment: CDR1 MDHEN and CDR2 SYDVKM. The germline V and J ends were trimmed by 3 bases and 2 bases, with 8 bases remaining between them. The CDR3 DNA sequence: TGTGCCAGCAGTTTCTCAGGGGCTGGGGCCAACGTCCTGACTTTC. This gives the protein CASSFSGAGANVLTF.

This clonotype was counted ten times or more. DNA for the CDR3: TGTGCCAGCAGTGAAGCGCGAGGACTAGCGGGCTACAATGAGCAGTTCTTC. Residues: CASSEARGLAGYNEQFF. V and J are TRBV2 and TRBJ2-1; 11 bases align to TRBD2. With 0 bases clipped from V and 3 bases from J, the junction kept 4 bases outside the gene matches. The CDR3 is made up of 17 amino acids. Looked up from germline, CDR1 is SNHLY and CDR2 is FYNNEI.

This CDR3 reads CSATGDRNGDEQFF. For the CDR3, the DNA is TGCAGTGCGACGGGAGACCGCAATGGGGATGAGCAGTTCTTC. J is TRBJ2-1 and V is TRBV20-1; the D gene is possibly TRBD2 (6 bases). The CDR3 is made up of 14 amino acids. Germline values: CDR1 DFQATT, CDR2 SNEGSKA (reference sequence). V dropped 6 bases and J dropped 8 bases, with 20 bases sitting between them.

This clonotype was seen once. The V and J genes are TRBV7-8 and TRBJ2-3; tentative D call: TRBD2 (6 bases). Germline assignment: CDR1 SGHVS and CDR2 FQNEAQ. The V and J ends lost 5 bases and 0 bases respectively, with 15 bases between them. There are 16 residues in the CDR3. In DNA form, the CDR3 reads TGTGCCAGCAGCACTTCCCGGAGGGCTAGCACAGATACGCAGTATTTT. This sequence encodes CASSTSRRASTDTQYF.

This chain links TRBV6-2 or TRBV6-3 with TRBJ1-1, with a possible D match to TRBD1 (5 bases). Between the trimmed V and J ends, which lost 4 bases and 6 bases, there was a span of 15 bases. The CDR3 has 14 amino acids. Germline lookup yields CDR1 MNHEY and CDR2 SVGEGT. The chain's CDR3 is CASSFWGVGAEAFF. CDR3 coding DNA: TGTGCCAGCAGTTTCTGGGGCGTCGGTGCTGAAGCTTTCTTT.

There are a few counts of this clonotype. This chain links TRBV12-3 or TRBV12-4 with TRBJ2-1, with 10 bases fitting TRBD2. CDR3 length: 16 residues. J lost 6 bases, V lost 5 bases, and 10 bases had no gene match. This CDR3 is CASSQTSGAWGNEQFF. The CDR3 bases are TGTGCCAGCAGTCAAACTAGCGGGGCCTGGGGCAATGAGCAGTTCTTC.